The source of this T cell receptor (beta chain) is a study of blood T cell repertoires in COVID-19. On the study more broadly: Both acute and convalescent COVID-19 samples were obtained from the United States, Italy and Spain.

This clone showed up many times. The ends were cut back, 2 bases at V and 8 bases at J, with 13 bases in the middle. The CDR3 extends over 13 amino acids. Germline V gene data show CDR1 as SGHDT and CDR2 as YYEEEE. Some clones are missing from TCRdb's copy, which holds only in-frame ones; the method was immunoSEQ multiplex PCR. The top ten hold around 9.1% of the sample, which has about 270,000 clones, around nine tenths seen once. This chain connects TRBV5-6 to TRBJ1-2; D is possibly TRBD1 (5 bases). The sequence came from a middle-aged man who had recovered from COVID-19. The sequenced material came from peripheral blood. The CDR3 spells CASSFTRVQGYTF. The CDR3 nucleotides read TGTGCCAGCAGCTTTACCAGGGTGCAGGGCTACACCTTC.